A single sample is the source of the 4 T cell receptor beta chains below, sequenced in a study of blood T cell repertoires in COVID-19. TCRdb's copy holds only in-frame clones and misses some; the assay was immunoSEQ multiplex PCR. This table has 400,000 or so clones, 90% appearing once. Sequencing input: PBMCs or T cells enriched from blood (not recorded which). Every receptor here comes from a young man who had recovered from COVID-19.

This chain links TRBV2 with TRBJ1-5, with D uncertain. V was cut by 3 bases and J by 0 bases, with 9 bases left in between. The length of the CDR3 is 15 residues. Germline assignment: CDR1 SNHLY and CDR2 FYNNEI. CDR3 coding DNA: TGTGCCAGCAGTGATATGCAGTATAGCAATCAGCCCCAGCATTTT. Its translation is CASSDMQYSNQPQHF.

This clone was seen a few times. The J gene is TRBJ1-5, the V gene TRBV29-1; no reliable D call. Germline V gives CDR1 SQVTM, CDR2 ANQGSEA. This CDR3 is 15 amino acids long. Trimming shortened V by 4 bases and J by 1 base, and 14 bases separated the two germline ends. The CDR3 region is CSVAGEGGSNQPQHF. The CDR3, as DNA: TGCAGCGTTGCAGGAGAGGGCGGGAGCAATCAGCCCCAGCATTTT.

This clone appeared once. V and J are TRBV2 and TRBJ2-1; 10 positions agree with TRBD1. Germline V gene data show CDR1 as SNHLY and CDR2 as FYNNEI. With V trimmed by 10 bases and J by 1 base, 10 bases remained unmatched. The CDR3 length is 16 residues. Here the CDR3 DNA reads TGTGCCAAAACCGGGACAGGGGTCACTTCCTACAATGAGCAGTTCTTC. Protein product: CAKTGTGVTSYNEQFF.

This clone was observed a handful of times. The chain couples TRBV5-1 to TRBJ1-1; TRBD1 matches at 7 bases. The CDR3 has 14 residues. The J segment lost 3 bases and the V segment lost 0 bases, leaving 2 bases of the junction unmatched. Looked up from germline, CDR1 is SGHRS and CDR2 is YFSETQ. This CDR3 is CASSLEGGYTEAFF. CDR3 in DNA: TGCGCCAGCAGCTTGGAAGGGGGCTACACTGAAGCTTTCTTT.